The 15 T cell receptor beta chains below come from one sample, sequenced in a study of cytomegalovirus exposure and HLA in healthy donors. PCR employed 60 Vbeta and 13 Jbeta primers. Sequencing was performed with immunoSEQ multiplex PCR; in TCRdb, only in-frame clones are kept and a portion is missing. Of about 94,000 clones listed, approximately 78% are singletons. The sequencing input was PBMCs. These receptors were obtained from a woman between 55 and 75 years old in good health and CMV-seronegative.

The chain uses TRBV4-1 and TRBJ2-5; 7 bases agree with TRBD1. The CDR3 length is 14 residues. The trim removed 0 bases at V and 2 bases at J, leaving 0 bases unmatched. Per germline, CDR1 MGHRA and CDR2 YSYEKL. CDR3 bases: TGCGCCAGCAGCCAAGACAGGGGGCAAGAGACCCAGTACTTC. Translation gives CASSQDRGQETQYF.

This chain connects TRBV11-2 to TRBJ2-1; 9 bases fit TRBD2. With 5 bases clipped from V and 14 bases from J, the junction kept 13 bases outside the gene matches. CDR3 length equals 14 residues. CDR1 is SGHAT, CDR2 FQNNGV, per germline. The CDR3 DNA reads TGTGCCAGCAGCCCCCGGGTAGCGGGAGCCGGGGAGTTCTTC. This codes for CASSPRVAGAGEFF.

V and J are TRBV6-4 and TRBJ2-7, with unresolved D. This CDR3 is built from 14 residues. Germline V lookup: CDR1 MRHNA, CDR2 SNTAGT. Trimming stripped 5 bases from V and 2 bases from J, with 13 bases between. CDR3 DNA: TGTGCCAGCAGTCCTACTAATCCCCCCTACGAGCAGTACTTC. Protein: CASSPTNPPYEQYF.

CDR3 residues: CASSLALDRTFTGELFF. Written as DNA, the CDR3 is TGTGCCAGCAGCTTGGCCCTGGACAGGACTTTCACCGGGGAGCTGTTTTTT. The V gene is TRBV5-6, the J gene TRBJ2-2, with 7 nucleotides matching TRBD1. J was trimmed by 4 bases and V by 0 bases; bases with no gene match: 9. CDR3 length equals 17 residues. Germline CDR1 is SGHDT and CDR2 is YYEEEE.

The chain couples TRBV19 to TRBJ1-4, with TRBD1 matching over 7 bases. The V segment lost 7 bases and the J segment 3 bases; nucleotides outside the gene matches: 5. This CDR3 contains 14 residues. Germline V gives CDR1 LNHDA, CDR2 SQIVND (reference sequence). CDR3 bases: TGTGCCAGTACGAAGGGGGCGGCTAATGAAAAACTGTTTTTT. It encodes CASTKGAANEKLFF.

The rearrangement links TRBV29-1 to TRBJ1-1; D perhaps matches TRBD1 (5 bases). The CDR3 totals 14 residues. Between the trimmed V and J ends, which lost 3 bases and 6 bases, there was a span of 17 bases. Germline loops: CDR1 SQVTM, CDR2 ANQGSEA. The CDR3 loop reads CSVDQGLDDAEAFF. CDR3 DNA sequence: TGCAGCGTTGATCAGGGTCTGGACGACGCTGAAGCTTTCTTT.

This clone was recorded a few times. The rearrangement uses TRBV2 and TRBJ2-3; D possibly corresponds to TRBD1 (6 bases). Trimming removed 4 bases from V and 5 bases from J, with 16 bases in between. Per the germline V gene, CDR1 is SNHLY and CDR2 is FYNNEI. There are 15 residues in the CDR3. CDR3 protein: CASSGRGGEGDTQYF. In nucleotides, the CDR3 is TGTGCCAGCAGTGGTAGAGGGGGTGAGGGAGATACGCAGTATTTT.

The CDR3 reads CASSYSRDGGSPLHF. CDR3 nucleotides: TGTGCCAGCAGTTACAGTAGGGACGGGGGTTCACCCCTCCACTTT. The chain couples TRBV6-5 to TRBJ1-6, with a tentative D call TRBD1 (5 bases). The CDR3 is 15 amino acids. Germline CDR1 MNHEY, CDR2 SVGAGI. Trimming pared 2 bases from V and 9 bases from J, leaving 14 bases between.

A single count supports this clone. J is TRBJ2-7 and V is TRBV2; possible D gene TRBD1, 5 bases. Between the trimmed V and J ends, which lost 2 bases and 1 base, there was a span of 12 bases. Germline CDR1 reads SNHLY; CDR2 reads FYNNEI. CDR3 length: 15 residues. The CDR3 sequence: CASSESPGLSYEQYF. CDR3 sequence (DNA): TGTGCCAGCAGTGAATCCCCAGGGCTATCCTACGAGCAGTACTTC.

V and J are TRBV6-5 and TRBJ2-5; 7 bases map to TRBD1. The CDR3 is 13 amino acids. Trimming removed 8 bases from V and 9 bases from J; junction bases left unmatched: 12. Germline CDR1 MNHEY, CDR2 SVGAGI. In nucleotides, the CDR3 is TGTGCCAGCGGTTCCGGGACAGCTGGGGCCCAGTACTTC. The encoded protein is CASGSGTAGAQYF.

This sequence joins TRBV9 and TRBJ2-7, with 7 bases that match TRBD2. The CDR3 is made up of 14 amino acids. Germline values: CDR1 SGDLS, CDR2 YYNGEE. V lost 4 bases to trimming and J lost 6 bases; unmatched junction nucleotides: 10. CDR3 residues: CASSPVAGIGEQYF. The CDR3 bases are TGTGCCAGCAGCCCCGTAGCGGGTATAGGCGAGCAGTACTTC.

The CDR3, as DNA: TGCGCCAGCAGTCCGTTGAGGGGGCCAGGAGAGACCCAGTACTTC. It translates to CASSPLRGPGETQYF. This chain links TRBV23-1 with TRBJ2-5; 7 bases align to TRBD1. TRBV23-1 is reported as an ORF; its role is uncertain. This CDR3 spans 15 amino acids. Trimming cost V 4 bases and J 4 bases; bases outside gene matches: 9.

This rearrangement joins TRBV7-2 to TRBJ1-1, with D maybe TRBD1 (5 bases). Trimming shortened V by 4 bases and J by 1 base, and 7 bases separated the two germline ends. The length of the CDR3 is 13 residues. Germline CDR1 and CDR2: SGHTA and FQGNSA. CDR3 bases: TGTGCCAGCAGCTCACAGGAGAACACTGAAGCTTTCTTT. This encodes CASSSQENTEAFF.

The V call is TRBV30, the J call TRBJ2-3, with 8 bases matching TRBD2. The CDR3 consists of 16 residues. CDR1 and CDR2 from the germline V gene are GTSNPN and SVGIG (reference sequence). The junction had 9 bases not matched to a gene; V was cut back by 2 bases and J by 2 bases. CDR3 nucleotide sequence: TGTGCCTGGAGTCCCACCCCTAGCGGGTACACAGATACGCAGTATTTT. This gives the protein CAWSPTPSGYTDTQYF.

V and J are TRBV19 and TRBJ1-1, with D perhaps matching TRBD1 (6 bases). The germline V and J ends were trimmed by 1 base and 4 bases, with 7 bases remaining between them. The CDR3 contains 13 residues. From germline, CDR1 is LNHDA and CDR2 SQIVND (reference sequence). The CDR3 DNA follows: TGTGCCAGTAGTATAGGAGGGGGCACTGAAGCTTTCTTT. This gives the protein CASSIGGGTEAFF.